Presented here are 7 T cell receptor beta chains from one specimen sequenced in a study of T cell responses to AZD1222 COVID-19 vaccine. Profiling relied on immunoSEQ multiplex PCR, and the TCRdb table lists in-frame clones only, not all of them. The table has about 99,000 clones, 75% to 90% seen once. Sequences were derived from peripheral blood, sampled on day 0 of AZD1222 vaccination. The receptors were sampled from an adult in good health.

The rearrangement links TRBV30 to TRBJ2-1, with D possibly being TRBD2 (6 bases). Germline CDR1 and CDR2: GTSNPN and SVGIG (reference sequence). Trimming cost V 2 bases and J 7 bases, with 9 bases left between them. The CDR3 runs to 12 residues. The CDR3 loop is CAWSPRGNEQFF. The CDR3 bases are TGTGCCTGGAGTCCACGGGGGAATGAGCAGTTCTTC.

The V call is TRBV6-1, the J call TRBJ2-5, with a tentative D call TRBD2 (5 bases). Germline-derived CDR1 and CDR2 are MNHNS and SASEGT. This CDR3 has 13 residues. Trimming pared 3 bases from V and 4 bases from J, leaving 9 bases between. The CDR3 protein is CASSDEGRETQYF. CDR3 DNA sequence: TGTGCCAGCAGTGACGAGGGTCGAGAGACCCAGTACTTC.

The chain combines TRBV5-4 with TRBJ2-5, with 11 positions matching TRBD1. CDR3 length: 16 residues. J gave up 2 bases and V 0 bases, and 3 bases lay outside the gene matches. Germline assignment: CDR1 SGHNT and CDR2 YYREEE (reference sequence). For the CDR3, the DNA is TGTGCCAGCAGCTTGGAAGGGACAGGGGGTCAAGAGACCCAGTACTTC. It codes for CASSLEGTGGQETQYF.

The chain has TRBV21-1 and TRBJ1-2. TRBV21-1 is reported as a pseudogene. The length of the CDR3 is 16 residues. For the CDR3, the DNA is TGTGCCAGCAGCAAAGGCGGGGACCTTTTAAACTATGGCTACACCTTC. It encodes CASSKGGDLLNYGYTF.

The chain links TRBV10-3 to TRBJ2-2; TRBD2 is a possible D gene (5 bases). The CDR3 has 14 residues. Trimming shortened V by 7 bases and J by 3 bases, and 12 bases separated the two germline ends. Germline CDR1 ENHRY, CDR2 SYGVKD. The CDR3: CAIKVGSDTGELFF. The DNA for the CDR3 is TGTGCCATCAAAGTAGGGAGCGACACCGGGGAGCTGTTTTTT.

The chain uses TRBV28 and TRBJ1-4; the D is unclear. Trimming took off 7 bases at V and 7 bases at J, with 19 bases between the two ends. The CDR3 extends over 15 amino acids. CDR1 is MDHEN, CDR2 SYDVKM, per germline. The CDR3 DNA follows: TGTGCCAGCACCCCCGGGGTGACAAAGGTTGAAAAACTGTTTTTT. It encodes CASTPGVTKVEKLFF.

The chain has TRBV4-3 and TRBJ1-2; 7 bases are shared with TRBD1. V trimming: 1 base; J trimming: 4 bases; junction bases outside the gene matches: 6. The CDR3 has 15 residues. CDR1 is LGHNA and CDR2 is YSLEER in the germline V gene. CDR3 nucleotides: TGCGCCAGCAGCCAAGTGGCAGGGGGTACCTATGGCTACACCTTC. This sequence encodes CASSQVAGGTYGYTF.